What follows are 10 T cell receptor beta chains derived from one specimen sequenced in a study of cytomegalovirus exposure and HLA in healthy donors. Use of 60 Vbeta and 13 Jbeta primers characterized the PCR. The protocol was immunoSEQ multiplex PCR, while the TCRdb copy is restricted to in-frame clones and leaves out a portion. The sample lists approximately 82,000 clones; about three fifths were seen once. The sample taken for sequencing was PBMCs. The receptors derive from a woman between 25 and 40 years old in good health and CMV-seropositive.

The rearrangement joins TRBV12-5 to TRBJ2-1, with TRBD2 matching over 9 bases. Unmatched junction bases numbered 4, after V lost 4 bases and J lost 9 bases. CDR1 is LGHNT and CDR2 is FRNRAP in the germline V gene. The CDR3 covers 13 residues. The CDR3 bases are TGTGCTAGTGGTTCCGCGGGGGGGGGTGAGCAGTTCTTC. This translates into CASGSAGGGEQFF.

This clone was picked up a small number of times. Compared with germline, one end of the junction differs, possibly owing to a read error. This chain links TRBV7-9 with TRBJ1-6, with 8 nucleotides matching TRBD1. This CDR3 has 16 amino acids. Germline V lookup: CDR1 SEHNR, CDR2 FQNEAQ (reference sequence). The CDR3 DNA reads TGTTCCAGCAGTTCCGGACAGGGATTTTATAATTCACCCCTCCACTTT. It encodes CSSSSGQGFYNSPLHF.

This clone was seen only once. This chain joins TRBV19 and TRBJ1-1; no clear D gene. The CDR3 is made up of 14 amino acids. Trimming took 2 bases from V and 1 from J, leaving 8 bases between them. The germline V gene encodes CDR1 LNHDA and CDR2 SQIVND (reference sequence). For the CDR3, the DNA is TGTGCCAGTAGTATAAGCAGGTCGAACACTGAAGCTTTCTTT. Translation: CASSISRSNTEAFF.

The chain employs TRBV5-6 and TRBJ1-2, with a tentative D call TRBD1 (6 bases). The CDR3 has 14 residues. Deletions cut 4 bases from V and 4 bases from J, with 14 bases between. Germline V gene data show CDR1 as SGHDT and CDR2 as YYEEEE. The CDR3 sequence is CASSQGSGAYGYTF. The CDR3 nucleotides read TGTGCCAGCAGCCAGGGATCAGGGGCCTATGGCTACACCTTC.

The rearrangement links TRBV6-5 to TRBJ2-5, with D possibly TRBD1 on 5 matching bases. This CDR3 has 16 amino acids. From germline, CDR1 is MNHEY and CDR2 SVGAGI. Trimming cost V 4 bases and J 4 bases, with 19 bases left between them. Here the CDR3 DNA reads TGTGCCAGCAGTTCAGCGTCTTCAGGGCAGCGAGAGACCCAGTACTTC. Protein product: CASSSASSGQRETQYF.

The V gene is TRBV7-3, the J gene TRBJ2-1, with TRBD2 identical over 9 bases. The CDR3 covers 14 residues. Germline CDR1 is SGHTA and CDR2 is FQGTGA. V lost 5 bases and J lost 4; bases outside the gene matches: 3. The chain's CDR3 is CASSASGGYNEQFF. CDR3 DNA: TGTGCCAGCAGCGCCAGCGGGGGGTACAATGAGCAGTTCTTC.

Only one count was recorded for this clone. The gene calls are TRBV4-1 and TRBJ2-7, with a weak D call TRBD2 (7 bases). The germline CDR1 and CDR2 sequences are MGHRA and YSYEKL. This CDR3 region has 15 residues. Trimming left V 0 bases short and J 2 bases short, with 11 bases between. The CDR3 reads CASSQERGPPYEQYF. In DNA, the CDR3 is TGCGCCAGCAGCCAAGAGCGGGGGCCCCCCTACGAGCAGTACTTC.

This clone was seen a few times. The CDR3 DNA sequence: TGTGCCAGTAGTCTCCACACTGAAGCTTTCTTT. It codes for CASSLHTEAFF. J is TRBJ1-1 and V is TRBV19; D is unresolved. The CDR3 consists of 11 residues. The germline V and J ends were trimmed by 5 bases and 3 bases, with 4 bases remaining between them. The germline V gene has CDR1 LNHDA and CDR2 SQIVND (reference sequence).

This chain uses TRBV2 with TRBJ2-5, with 7 bases identical to TRBD2. The V and J ends lost 2 bases and 4 bases, in that order; junction bases with no gene match: 4. This CDR3 comprises 14 residues. The germline V gene has CDR1 SNHLY and CDR2 FYNNEI. The CDR3 DNA reads TGTGCCAGCAGTGAAAGGACGGGGGGAGAGACCCAGTACTTC. It translates to CASSERTGGETQYF.

A few counts support this clone. Other DNA sequences of this sample code for an identical CDR3. The chain carries TRBV7-8 and TRBJ1-5; weak D call: TRBD1 (5 bases). Germline lookup yields CDR1 SGHVS and CDR2 FQNEAQ. Trimming stripped 1 base from V and 0 bases from J, with 7 bases between. The CDR3 length is 15 residues. CDR3 sequence: CASSLVGASNQPQHF. The CDR3 DNA is TGTGCCAGCAGCTTAGTAGGGGCTAGCAATCAGCCCCAGCATTTT.